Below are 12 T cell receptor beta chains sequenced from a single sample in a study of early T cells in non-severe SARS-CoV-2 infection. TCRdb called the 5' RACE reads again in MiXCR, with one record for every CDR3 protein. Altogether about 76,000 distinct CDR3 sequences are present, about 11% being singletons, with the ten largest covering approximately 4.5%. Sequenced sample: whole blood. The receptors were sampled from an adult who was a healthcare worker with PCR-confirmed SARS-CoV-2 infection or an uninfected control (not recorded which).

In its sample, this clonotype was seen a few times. The CDR3: CATGLAGEYEQYF. The CDR3 nucleotides read TGTGCCACGGGACTAGCGGGGGAGTACGAGCAGTACTTC. The rearrangement links TRBV3-1 to TRBJ2-7; the match to TRBD2 covers 14 bases. The CDR3 has 13 residues. Germline CDR1 is LGHDT and CDR2 is YNNKEL (reference sequence). V lost 10 bases and J lost 4; bases outside the gene matches: 3.

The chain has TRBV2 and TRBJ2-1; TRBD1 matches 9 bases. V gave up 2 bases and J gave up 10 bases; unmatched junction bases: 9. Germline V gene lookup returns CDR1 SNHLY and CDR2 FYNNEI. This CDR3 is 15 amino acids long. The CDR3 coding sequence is TGTGCCAGCAGTGAAACAAGGGGACAGGGCGGCGAGCAGTTCTTC. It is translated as CASSETRGQGGEQFF.

The CDR3 here is CASSYSMWEAEAFF. CDR3 sequence (DNA): TGTGCCAGCAGTTACTCGATGTGGGAGGCTGAAGCTTTCTTT. The chain is built from TRBV6-2 or TRBV6-3 and TRBJ1-1, with unresolved D. CDR3 size: 14 residues. With 0 bases removed from V and 6 bases from J, the gap between germline ends came to 11 bases. Germline V CDR1 and CDR2: MNHEY, SVGEGT.

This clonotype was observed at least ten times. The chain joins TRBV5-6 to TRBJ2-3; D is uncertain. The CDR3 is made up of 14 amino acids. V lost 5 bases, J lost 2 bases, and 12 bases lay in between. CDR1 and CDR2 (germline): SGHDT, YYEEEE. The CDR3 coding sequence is TGTGCCAGCAGTCCAGGTCCGACCACAGATACGCAGTATTTT. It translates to CASSPGPTTDTQYF. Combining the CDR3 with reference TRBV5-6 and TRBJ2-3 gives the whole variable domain DAGVTQSPTHLIKTRGQQVTLRCSPKSGHDTVSWYQQALGQGPQFIFQYYEEEERQRGNFPDRFSGHQFPNYSSELNVNALLLGDSALYLCASSPGPTTDTQYFGPGTRLTVL.

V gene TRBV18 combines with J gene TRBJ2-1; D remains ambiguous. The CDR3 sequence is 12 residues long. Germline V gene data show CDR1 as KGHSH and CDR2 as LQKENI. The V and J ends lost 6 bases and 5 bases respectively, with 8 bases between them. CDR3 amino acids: CASSVRNNEQFF. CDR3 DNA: TGTGCCAGCTCGGTACGTAACAATGAGCAGTTCTTC.

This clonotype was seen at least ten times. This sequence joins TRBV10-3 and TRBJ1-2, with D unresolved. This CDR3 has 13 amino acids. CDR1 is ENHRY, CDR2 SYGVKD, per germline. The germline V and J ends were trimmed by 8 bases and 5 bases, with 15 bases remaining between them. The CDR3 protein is CAILDGDSYGYTF. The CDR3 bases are TGTGCCATCTTAGACGGAGACTCATATGGCTACACCTTC.

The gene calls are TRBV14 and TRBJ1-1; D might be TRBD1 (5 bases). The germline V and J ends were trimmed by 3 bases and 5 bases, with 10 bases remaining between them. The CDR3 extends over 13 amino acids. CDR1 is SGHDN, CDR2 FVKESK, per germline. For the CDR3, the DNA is TGTGCCAGCAGCCACACTACAGGTACTGAAGCTTTCTTT. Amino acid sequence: CASSHTTGTEAFF. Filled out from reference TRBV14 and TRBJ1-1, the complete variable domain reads EAGVTQFPSHSVIEKGQTVTLRCDPISGHDNLYWYRRVMGKEIKFLLHFVKESKQDESGMPNNRFLAERTGGTYSTLKVQPAELEDSGVYFCASSHTTGTEAFFGQGTRLTVV.

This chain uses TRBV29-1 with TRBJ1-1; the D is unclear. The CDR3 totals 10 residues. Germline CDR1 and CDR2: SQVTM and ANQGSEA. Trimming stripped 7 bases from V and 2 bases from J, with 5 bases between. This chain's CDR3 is CSARNTEAFF. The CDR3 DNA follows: TGCAGCGCACGTAACACTGAAGCTTTCTTT.

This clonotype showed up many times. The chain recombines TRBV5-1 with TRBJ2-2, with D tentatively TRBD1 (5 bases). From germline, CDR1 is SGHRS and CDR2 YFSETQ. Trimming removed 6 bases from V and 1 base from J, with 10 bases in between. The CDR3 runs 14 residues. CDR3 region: CASTQTVNTGELFF. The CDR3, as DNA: TGCGCCAGCACCCAGACAGTGAACACCGGGGAGCTGTTTTTT.

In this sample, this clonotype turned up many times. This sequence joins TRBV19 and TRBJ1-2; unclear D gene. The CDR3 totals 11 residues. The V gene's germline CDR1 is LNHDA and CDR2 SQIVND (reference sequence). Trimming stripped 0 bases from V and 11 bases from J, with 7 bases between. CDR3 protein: CASSIEVQYTF. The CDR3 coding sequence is TGTGCCAGTAGTATAGAGGTGCAGTACACCTTC.

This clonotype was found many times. The DNA for the CDR3 is TGTGCCAGCAGTTTCGGGACGTCCCCGGAGACCCAGTACTTC. It translates to CASSFGTSPETQYF. The chain combines TRBV6-5 with TRBJ2-5; possibly TRBD1 or TRBD2 for D (5 bases each). CDR1 and CDR2 from the germline V gene are MNHEY and SVGAGI. The CDR3 sequence is 14 residues long. V lost 4 bases to trimming and J lost 5 bases, with 14 bases between them.

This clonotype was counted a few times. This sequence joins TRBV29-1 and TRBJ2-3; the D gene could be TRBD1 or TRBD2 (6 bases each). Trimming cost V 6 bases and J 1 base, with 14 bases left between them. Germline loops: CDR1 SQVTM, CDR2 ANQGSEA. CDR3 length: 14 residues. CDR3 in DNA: TGCAGCGTGGCTAGGGGGGCCGGCACAGATACGCAGTATTTT. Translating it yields CSVARGAGTDTQYF.